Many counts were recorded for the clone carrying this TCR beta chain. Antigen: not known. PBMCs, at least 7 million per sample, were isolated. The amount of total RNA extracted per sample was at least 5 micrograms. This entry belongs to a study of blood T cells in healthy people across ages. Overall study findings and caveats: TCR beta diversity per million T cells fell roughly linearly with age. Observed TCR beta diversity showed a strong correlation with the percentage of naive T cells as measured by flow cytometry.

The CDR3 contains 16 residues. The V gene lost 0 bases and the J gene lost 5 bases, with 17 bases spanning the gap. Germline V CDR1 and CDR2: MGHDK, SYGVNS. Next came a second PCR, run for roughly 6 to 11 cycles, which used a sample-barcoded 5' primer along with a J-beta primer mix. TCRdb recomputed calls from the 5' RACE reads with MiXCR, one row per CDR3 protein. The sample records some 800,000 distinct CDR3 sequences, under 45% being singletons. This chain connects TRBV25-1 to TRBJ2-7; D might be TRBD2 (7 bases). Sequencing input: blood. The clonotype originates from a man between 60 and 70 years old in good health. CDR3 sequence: CASSEYRGGGLDEQYF. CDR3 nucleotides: TGTGCCAGCAGTGAATATCGGGGAGGGGGTCTGGACGAGCAGTACTTC.